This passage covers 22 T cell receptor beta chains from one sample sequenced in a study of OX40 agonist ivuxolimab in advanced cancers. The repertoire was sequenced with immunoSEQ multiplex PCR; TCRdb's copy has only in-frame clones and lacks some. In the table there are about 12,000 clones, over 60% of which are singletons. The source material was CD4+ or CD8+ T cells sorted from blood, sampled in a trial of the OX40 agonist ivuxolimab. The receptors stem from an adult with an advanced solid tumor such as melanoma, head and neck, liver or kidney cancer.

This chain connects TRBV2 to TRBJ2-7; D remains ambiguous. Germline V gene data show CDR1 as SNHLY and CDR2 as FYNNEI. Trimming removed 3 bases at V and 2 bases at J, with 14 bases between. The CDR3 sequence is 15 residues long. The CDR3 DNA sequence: TGTGCCAGCAGTGAGGACCTAGGGCAGGCCTACGAGCAGTACTTC. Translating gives CASSEDLGQAYEQYF.

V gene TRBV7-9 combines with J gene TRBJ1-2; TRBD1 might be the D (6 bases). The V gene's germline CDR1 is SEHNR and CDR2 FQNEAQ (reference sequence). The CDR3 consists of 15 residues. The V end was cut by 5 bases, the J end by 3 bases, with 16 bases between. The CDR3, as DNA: TGTGCCAGCAGCCTTGGACAGAATTCCTACTATGGCTACACCTTC. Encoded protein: CASSLGQNSYYGYTF.

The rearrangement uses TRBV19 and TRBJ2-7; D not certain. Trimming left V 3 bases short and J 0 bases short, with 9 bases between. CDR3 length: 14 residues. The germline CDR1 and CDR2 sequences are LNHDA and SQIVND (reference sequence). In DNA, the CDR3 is TGTGCCAGTAGTATTGGACCGATCTCCTACGAGCAGTACTTC. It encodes CASSIGPISYEQYF.

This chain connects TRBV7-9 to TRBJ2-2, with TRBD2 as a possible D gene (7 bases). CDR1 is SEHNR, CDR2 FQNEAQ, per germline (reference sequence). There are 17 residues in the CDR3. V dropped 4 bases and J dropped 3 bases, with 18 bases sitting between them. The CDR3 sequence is CASSSPEGGLDTGELFF. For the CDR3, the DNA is TGTGCCAGCAGCTCCCCCGAGGGGGGGCTCGACACCGGGGAGCTGTTTTTT.

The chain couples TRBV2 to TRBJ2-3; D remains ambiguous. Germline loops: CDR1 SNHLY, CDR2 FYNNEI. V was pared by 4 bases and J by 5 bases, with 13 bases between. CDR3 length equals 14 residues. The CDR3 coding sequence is TGTGCCAGCAGTGTTAGCCAGGAGTTAGATACGCAGTATTTT. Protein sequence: CASSVSQELDTQYF.

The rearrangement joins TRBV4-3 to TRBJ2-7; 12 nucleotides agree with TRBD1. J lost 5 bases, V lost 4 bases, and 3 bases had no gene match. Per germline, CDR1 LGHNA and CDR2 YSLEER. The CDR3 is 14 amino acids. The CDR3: CASSLGTGGDEQYF. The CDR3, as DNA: TGCGCCAGCAGCCTTGGGACAGGGGGCGACGAGCAGTACTTC.

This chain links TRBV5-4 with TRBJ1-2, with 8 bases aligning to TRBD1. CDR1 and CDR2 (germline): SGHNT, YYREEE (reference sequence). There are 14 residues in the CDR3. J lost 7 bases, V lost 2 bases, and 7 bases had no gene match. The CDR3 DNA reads TGTGCCAGCAGCTTTATTGGACAGGGTGGTGGCTACACCTTC. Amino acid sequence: CASSFIGQGGGYTF.

CDR3 sequence reads: CASSVEGVGNTIYF. The CDR3 nucleotides read TGTGCCAGCAGCGTAGAGGGTGTTGGAAACACCATATATTTT. V is TRBV9 and J is TRBJ1-3, with no clear D. Germline V gene data show CDR1 as SGDLS and CDR2 as YYNGEE. V was trimmed by 0 bases and J by 3 bases, leaving 7 bases between them. CDR3 length equals 14 residues.

In DNA form, the CDR3 reads TGTGCCAGCAGTTTGGGGTTGGCATACAATGAGCAGTTCTTC. This encodes CASSLGLAYNEQFF. V gene TRBV27 combines with J gene TRBJ2-1, with D unclear. The V end lost 3 bases, the J end lost 4 bases, and 10 bases lay between the germline ends. This CDR3 is 14 amino acids long. CDR1 is MNHEY, CDR2 SMNVEV, per germline (reference sequence).

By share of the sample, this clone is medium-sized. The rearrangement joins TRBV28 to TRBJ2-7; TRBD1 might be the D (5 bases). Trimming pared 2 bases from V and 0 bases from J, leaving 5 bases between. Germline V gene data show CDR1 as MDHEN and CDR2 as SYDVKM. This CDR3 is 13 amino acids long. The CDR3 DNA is TGTGCCAGCAGTTTAACAGGCTCCTACGAGCAGTACTTC. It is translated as CASSLTGSYEQYF.

The CDR3 nucleotides read TGTGCCAGCAGCCTATGGACAGGCTACGAGCAGTACTTC. It encodes CASSLWTGYEQYF. The chain uses TRBV9 and TRBJ2-7; TRBD1 aligns across 7 bases. The germline CDR1 and CDR2 sequences are SGDLS and YYNGEE. V gave up 4 bases and J gave up 3 bases; unmatched junction bases: 4. This CDR3 has 13 amino acids.

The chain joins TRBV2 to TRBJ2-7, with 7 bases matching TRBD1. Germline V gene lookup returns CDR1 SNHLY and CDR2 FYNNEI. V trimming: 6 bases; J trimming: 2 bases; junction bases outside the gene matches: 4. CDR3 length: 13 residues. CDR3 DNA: TGTGCCAGCAGATTAACAGGGGCCTACGAGCAGTACTTC. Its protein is CASRLTGAYEQYF. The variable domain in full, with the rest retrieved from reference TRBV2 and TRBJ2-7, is EPEVTQTPSHQVTQMGQEVILRCVPISNHLYFYWYRQILGQKVEFLVSFYNNEISEKSEIFDDQFSVERPDGSNFTLKIRSTKLEDSAMYFCASRLTGAYEQYFGPGTRLTVT.

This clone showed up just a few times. This chain's CDR3 is CASSLTGYEQYF. The CDR3, as DNA: TGTGCCAGCAGCCTGACAGGCTACGAGCAGTACTTC. This chain joins TRBV7-9 and TRBJ2-7, with TRBD1 as a possible D gene (6 bases). CDR1 and CDR2 (germline): SEHNR, FQNEAQ (reference sequence). V was clipped by 5 bases and J by 3 bases, with 8 bases between them. The CDR3 totals 12 residues.

CDR3 sequence: CASSPPPTGELFF. The CDR3 region has the DNA TGTGCCAGCAGCCCCCCACCCACCGGGGAGCTGTTTTTT. The genes are TRBV7-9 and TRBJ2-2, with unresolved D. V lost 5 bases and J 4 bases, leaving 8 bases between the germline ends. Germline V lookup: CDR1 SEHNR, CDR2 FQNEAQ (reference sequence). This CDR3 comprises 13 residues.

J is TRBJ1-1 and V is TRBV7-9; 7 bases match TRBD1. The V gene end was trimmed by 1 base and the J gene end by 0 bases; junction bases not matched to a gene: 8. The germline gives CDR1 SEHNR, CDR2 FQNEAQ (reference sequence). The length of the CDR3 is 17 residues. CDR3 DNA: TGTGCCAGCAGCTTAGGGAGCGGGACAGCCTTGAACACTGAAGCTTTCTTT. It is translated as CASSLGSGTALNTEAFF.

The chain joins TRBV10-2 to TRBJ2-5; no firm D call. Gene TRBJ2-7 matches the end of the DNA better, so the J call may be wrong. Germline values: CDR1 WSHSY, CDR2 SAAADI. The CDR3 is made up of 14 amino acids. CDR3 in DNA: TGCGCCAGCAGTGAGTCGACCAAACTCTACGAGCAGTACTTC. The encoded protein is CASSESTKLYEQYF.

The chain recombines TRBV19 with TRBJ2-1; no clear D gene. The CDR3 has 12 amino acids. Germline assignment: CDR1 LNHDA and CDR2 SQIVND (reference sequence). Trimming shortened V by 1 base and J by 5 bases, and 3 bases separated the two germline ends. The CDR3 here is CASSIGHNEQFF. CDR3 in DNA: TGTGCCAGTAGTATAGGCCACAATGAGCAGTTCTTC.

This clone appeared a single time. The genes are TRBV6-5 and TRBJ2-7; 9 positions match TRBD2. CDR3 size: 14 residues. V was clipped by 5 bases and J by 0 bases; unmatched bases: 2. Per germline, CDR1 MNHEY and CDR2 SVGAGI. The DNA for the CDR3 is TGTGCCAGCAGTGCGGGGGGGTTCTCCTACGAGCAGTACTTC. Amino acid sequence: CASSAGGFSYEQYF.

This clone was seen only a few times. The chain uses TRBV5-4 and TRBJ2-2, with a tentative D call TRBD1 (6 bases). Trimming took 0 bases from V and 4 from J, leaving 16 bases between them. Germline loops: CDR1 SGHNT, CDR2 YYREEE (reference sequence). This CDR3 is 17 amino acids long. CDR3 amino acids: CASSLGYRDTITGELFF. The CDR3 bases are TGTGCCAGCAGCTTGGGCTACCGGGACACCATCACCGGGGAGCTGTTTTTT.

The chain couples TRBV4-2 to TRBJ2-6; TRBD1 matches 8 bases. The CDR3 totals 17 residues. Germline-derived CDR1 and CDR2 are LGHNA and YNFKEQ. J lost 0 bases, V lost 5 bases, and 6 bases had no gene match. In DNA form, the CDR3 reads TGTGCCAGCAGCTCTCAGGGGGCAGGCTCTGGGGCCAACGTCCTGACTTTC. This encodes CASSSQGAGSGANVLTF.

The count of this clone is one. CDR3 region: CASNFPGRGQGAKTGELFF. CDR3 nucleotide sequence: TGTGCCAGCAACTTTCCAGGACGGGGACAGGGGGCAAAGACCGGGGAGCTGTTTTTT. This chain uses TRBV7-2 with TRBJ2-2; 12 nucleotides line up with TRBD1. Germline CDR1 and CDR2: SGHTA and FQGNSA. This CDR3 has 19 amino acids. The V segment lost 7 bases and the J segment 5 bases; nucleotides outside the gene matches: 17.

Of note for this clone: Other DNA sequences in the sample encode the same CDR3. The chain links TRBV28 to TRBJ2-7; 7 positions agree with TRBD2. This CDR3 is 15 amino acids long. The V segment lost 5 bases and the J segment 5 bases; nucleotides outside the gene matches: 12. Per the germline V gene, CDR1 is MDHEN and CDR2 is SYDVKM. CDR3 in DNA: TGTGCCAGCAGTCCCTTCGGGGGGAGAGTCGACGAGCAGTACTTC. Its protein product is CASSPFGGRVDEQYF.